This paragraph reports one T cell receptor beta chain. The antigen remains unidentified. This record comes from a study of cytomegalovirus exposure and HLA in healthy donors. Whole-study results and caveats: The investigators catalogued about 170 TCR beta chains as cytomegalovirus-associated. Subsequent analysis found a tendency for first-cohort TCR clusters to co-occur within the 120 or so validation repertoires.

CDR1 is MDHEN, CDR2 SYDVKM, per germline. The CDR3 totals 17 residues. V gave up 2 bases and J gave up 6 bases, with 19 bases separating them. Generated by immunoSEQ multiplex PCR, the TCRdb table keeps only in-frame clones and is missing some. The sample records more than 20,000 clones, around 96% being singletons. The donors belonged to the roughly 120-subject validation cohort, separate from the roughly 650-subject first cohort. The sequence came from a man aged 30-40 years in good health and CMV-seropositive. The specimen was PBMCs. V is TRBV28 and J is TRBJ2-2; D is perhaps TRBD2 (5 bases). This chain's CDR3 is CASSLGRPTTGAGELFF. The CDR3 DNA reads as TGTGCCAGCAGTTTAGGAAGGCCAACAACCGGGGCCGGGGAGCTGTTTTTT.